This T cell receptor (beta chain) was observed in a study of blood T cells in healthy people across ages. Study background: Template switching picked up about one barcoded beta molecule for each two T cells.

Trimming cost V 3 bases and J 3 bases, with 9 bases left between them. The CDR3 spans 13 residues. CDR1 and CDR2 (germline): SGDLS, YYNGEE. Together with a sample-barcoded 5' primer, a J-beta primer mix was included in a second PCR lasting roughly 7 to 11 cycles. TCRdb itself ran the 5' RACE reads through MiXCR, one entry per CDR3 protein. Counted here are about 1.6 million distinct CDR3 sequences, around 35% occurring once; the ten biggest clones make up around 11%. What was sequenced was blood. V is TRBV9 and J is TRBJ1-1; maybe TRBD1 (5 bases). This TCR derives from a woman between 25 and 40 years old in good health. The CDR3 DNA reads as TGTGCCAGCAGCGAGATGGGGGACACTGAAGCTTTCTTT. It is translated as CASSEMGDTEAFF.